The 4 T cell receptor beta chains below were found in one sample sequenced in a study of T-cell reconstitution after alpha-beta-depleted transplantation in children. Construction of the TCRbeta library involved unique molecular identifiers. One entry per CDR3 protein, called by TCRdb with MiXCR from the PCR reads. This sample has roughly 500,000 distinct CDR3 sequences, with approximately 12% found just once. Sequences were derived from PBMCs from the stem cell graft donor, sampled from the stem cell graft. Receptors were obtained from a human donor who donated a stem cell graft to a child with combined immunodeficiency.

As DNA, the CDR3 is TGTGCCAGCAGTACGGGACAGGGTCGTTGGTCCTCTAGCACAGATACGCAGTATTTT. As protein: CASSTGQGRWSSSTDTQYF. V and J are TRBV12-3 or TRBV12-4 and TRBJ2-3, with TRBD1 identical over 9 bases. The CDR3 covers 19 residues. Trimming took 5 bases from V and 0 from J; bases not matched to a gene: 15.

This chain links TRBV21-1 with TRBJ2-1; TRBD1 is the table's D call and was not checked against the DNA. TRBV21-1 is an annotated pseudogene. The CDR3 is 17 residues long. The CDR3 region is CASSKEERADSYNEQFF. CDR3 nucleotides: TGTGCCAGCAGCAAAGAGGAAAGGGCAGACTCCTACAATGAGCAGTTCTTC.

This chain links TRBV7-2 with TRBJ2-3; D ambiguous. Trimming stripped 4 bases from V and 6 bases from J, with 8 bases between. This CDR3 region has 12 residues. Germline CDR1 is SGHTA and CDR2 is FQGNSA. The CDR3 loop is CASSYTWDTQYF. DNA of the CDR3: TGTGCCAGCAGCTACACGTGGGATACGCAGTATTTT.

Only a few counts were recorded for this clonotype. The CDR3 is CASSPPTSGHRSSYNEQFF. DNA of the CDR3: TGTGCCAGCAGCCCACCCACTAGCGGGCATCGTAGCTCCTACAATGAGCAGTTCTTC. The J gene is TRBJ2-1, the V gene TRBV11-1; the match to TRBD2 covers 9 bases. The trim removed 5 bases at V and 0 bases at J, leaving 14 bases unmatched. Germline CDR1 is SGHAT and CDR2 is FQDESV (reference sequence). This CDR3 has 19 amino acids. The whole variable domain, remainder taken from reference TRBV11-1 and TRBJ2-1, is EAEVAQSPRYKITEKSQAVAFWCDPISGHATLYWYRQILGQGPELLVQFQDESVVDDSQLPKDRFSAERLKGVDSTLKIQPAELGDSAMYLCASSPPTSGHRSSYNEQFFGPGTRLTVL.